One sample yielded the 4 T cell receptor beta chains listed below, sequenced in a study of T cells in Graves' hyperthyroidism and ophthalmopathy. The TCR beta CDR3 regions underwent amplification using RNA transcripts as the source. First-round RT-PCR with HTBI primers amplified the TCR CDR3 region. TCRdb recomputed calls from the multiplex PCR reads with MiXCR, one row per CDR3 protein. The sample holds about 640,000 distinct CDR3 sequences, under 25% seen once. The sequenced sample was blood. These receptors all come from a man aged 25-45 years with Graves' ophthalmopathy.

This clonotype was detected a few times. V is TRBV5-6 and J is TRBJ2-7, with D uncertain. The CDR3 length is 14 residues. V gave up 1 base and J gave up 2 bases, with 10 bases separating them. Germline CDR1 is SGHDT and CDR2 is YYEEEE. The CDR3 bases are TGTGCCAGCAGCTTGAGGACGTATACCTACGAGCAGTACTTC. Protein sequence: CASSLRTYTYEQYF. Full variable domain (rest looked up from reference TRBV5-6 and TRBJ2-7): DAGVTQSPTHLIKTRGQQVTLRCSPKSGHDTVSWYQQALGQGPQFIFQYYEEEERQRGNFPDRFSGHQFPNYSSELNVNALLLGDSALYLCASSLRTYTYEQYFGPGTRLTVT.

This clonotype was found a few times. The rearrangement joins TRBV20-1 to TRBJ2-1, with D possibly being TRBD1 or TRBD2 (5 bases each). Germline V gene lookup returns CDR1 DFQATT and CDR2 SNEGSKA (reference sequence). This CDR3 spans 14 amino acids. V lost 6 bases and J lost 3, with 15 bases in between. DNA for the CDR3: TGCAGTGCAGGGGACCGAAGACACTACAATGAGCAGTTCTTC. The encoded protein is CSAGDRRHYNEQFF.

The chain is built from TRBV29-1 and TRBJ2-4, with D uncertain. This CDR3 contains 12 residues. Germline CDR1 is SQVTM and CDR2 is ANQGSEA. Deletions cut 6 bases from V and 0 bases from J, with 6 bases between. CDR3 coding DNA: TGCAGCGTACAGCTAGCCAAAAACATTCAGTACTTC. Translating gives CSVQLAKNIQYF.

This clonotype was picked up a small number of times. The CDR3 nucleotides read TGTGCCAGCAGCCTGGGCGGTAGCGGGAGGTTCGAGCAGTACTTC. This sequence encodes CASSLGGSGRFEQYF. The chain combines TRBV7-9 with TRBJ2-7, with 10 positions matching TRBD2. This CDR3 region has 15 residues. Per the germline V gene, CDR1 is SEHNR and CDR2 is FQNEAQ (reference sequence). The J segment lost 6 bases and the V segment lost 5 bases, leaving 10 bases of the junction unmatched.